The 24 T cell receptor beta chains reported below all come from one sample, sequenced in a study of CD8 T cells in Susac syndrome. An input of about 0.5 to 1 ug of RNA was subjected to reverse transcription using random hexamers. TCRdb analysed the immunoSEQ multiplex PCR reads with MiXCR anew, one entry per CDR3 protein. Among more than 150,000 distinct CDR3 sequences listed, about 95% were seen once. Sequenced: CD8+ T cells from PBMCs. The receptors were gathered from a human donor with Susac syndrome.

This chain joins TRBV20-1 and TRBJ2-5, with unresolved D. With 0 bases removed from V and 1 base from J, the gap between germline ends came to 3 bases. This CDR3 has 12 amino acids. In germline, CDR1 is DFQATT, CDR2 SNEGSKA (reference sequence). In nucleotides, the CDR3 is TGCAGTGCTAGAGATCCCCAAGAGACCCAGTACTTC. Its protein product is CSARDPQETQYF.

Only one count was recorded for this clonotype. The rearrangement uses TRBV12-3 or TRBV12-4 and TRBJ2-5; D gene ambiguous. The V end was cut by 4 bases, the J end by 3 bases, with 6 bases between. CDR3 length: 12 residues. CDR3 nucleotide sequence: TGTGCCAGCAGTTCGGATGAAGAGACCCAGTACTTC. Translated, it gives CASSSDEETQYF.

CDR3 loop: CASSVDGSGNEQFF. Here the CDR3 DNA reads TGTGCCAGCAGCGTAGACGGGAGTGGCAATGAGCAGTTCTTC. The chain is built from TRBV9 and TRBJ2-1; D might be TRBD2 (6 bases). The length of the CDR3 is 14 residues. The V and J ends lost 0 bases and 6 bases respectively, with 10 bases between them. From germline, CDR1 is SGDLS and CDR2 YYNGEE.

The rearrangement uses TRBV6-5 and TRBJ2-1; TRBD2 matches 8 bases. Germline V CDR1 and CDR2: MNHEY, SVGAGI. The CDR3 loop spans 13 amino acids. Trimming removed 5 bases from V and 10 bases from J; junction bases left unmatched: 7. Here the CDR3 DNA reads TGTGCCAGCAGTCTCGGACTAGCTCGAGAGCAGTTCTTC. Translation gives CASSLGLAREQFF.

This rearrangement joins TRBV24-1 to TRBJ2-1, with 9 bases identical to TRBD2. This CDR3 spans 18 amino acids. Germline CDR1 and CDR2: KGHDR and SFDVKD. The trim removed 3 bases at V and 4 bases at J, leaving 12 bases unmatched. The CDR3 DNA reads TGTGCCACCAGTGATAACGCTATAGCGGGAGTAAAATACAATGAGCAGTTCTTC. Residues: CATSDNAIAGVKYNEQFF.

The chain employs TRBV4-1 and TRBJ2-5; D is possibly TRBD1 (6 bases). The CDR3 spans 14 residues. V was cut by 1 base and J by 1 base, with 7 bases left in between. The germline V gene has CDR1 MGHRA and CDR2 YSYEKL. CDR3 bases: TGCGCCAGCAGCCAAGGGACAGCCCAAGAGACCCAGTACTTC. Its protein is CASSQGTAQETQYF.

This clonotype was seen a handful of times. This chain uses TRBV28 with TRBJ2-7, with D uncertain. Germline loops: CDR1 MDHEN, CDR2 SYDVKM. The V end lost 5 bases, the J end lost 3 bases, and 2 bases lay between the germline ends. CDR3 size: 10 residues. CDR3 nucleotide sequence: TGTGCCAGCAGTCGCTACGAGCAGTACTTC. This translates into CASSRYEQYF. Full variable domain (missing parts from reference TRBV28 and TRBJ2-7): DVKVTQSSRYLVKRTGEKVFLECVQDMDHENMFWYRQDPGLGLRLIYFSYDVKMKEKGDIPEGYSVSREKKERFSLILESASTNQTSMYLCASSRYEQYFGPGTRLTVT.

The chain is built from TRBV27 and TRBJ2-7; D is uncertain. The V gene's germline CDR1 is MNHEY and CDR2 SMNVEV (reference sequence). This CDR3 is built from 12 residues. V was trimmed by 11 bases and J by 2 bases, leaving 13 bases between them. The CDR3 reads CAHAPRTYEQYF. The CDR3 bases are TGTGCCCATGCCCCTAGGACCTACGAGCAGTACTTC.

This clonotype was counted a few times. This chain connects TRBV11-2 to TRBJ1-1; D is unresolved. Trimming took 5 bases from V and 5 from J, leaving 9 bases between them. CDR1 is SGHAT, CDR2 FQNNGV, per germline. The CDR3 is 12 residues long. The CDR3: CASSASGTEAFF. The DNA of the CDR3 is TGTGCCAGCAGCGCTTCAGGTACTGAAGCTTTCTTT.

The chain is built from TRBV6-2 or TRBV6-3 and TRBJ2-7; D is uncertain. The germline V gene encodes CDR1 MNHEY and CDR2 SVGEGT. The CDR3 sequence is 13 residues long. V was shortened by 3 bases and J by 0 bases, with 6 bases between the two germline ends. The CDR3 here is CASSYLVSYEQYF. Written as DNA, the CDR3 is TGTGCCAGCAGTTATTTAGTCTCCTACGAGCAGTACTTC.

This chain connects TRBV12-5 to TRBJ1-1; D is uncertain. The CDR3 has 13 amino acids. Trimming removed 0 bases from V and 5 bases from J, with 7 bases in between. Germline CDR1 reads LGHNT; CDR2 reads FRNRAP. CDR3 region: CASGLVGRTEAFF. CDR3 bases: TGTGCTAGTGGTTTGGTCGGGAGGACTGAAGCTTTCTTT.

The chain links TRBV11-2 to TRBJ2-1, with no clear D. Germline CDR1 SGHAT, CDR2 FQNNGV. Trimming removed 1 base at V and 1 base at J, with 8 bases between. The length of the CDR3 is 15 residues. CDR3 amino acids: CASSLGQLSYNEQFF. The CDR3 nucleotides read TGTGCCAGCAGCTTAGGCCAACTTTCCTACAATGAGCAGTTCTTC.

The gene calls are TRBV7-2 and TRBJ2-3; TRBD2 agrees at 8 bases. The length of the CDR3 is 17 residues. Trimming at V came to 3 bases and at J to 2 bases, leaving 10 bases not matched to a gene. Germline CDR1 is SGHTA and CDR2 is FQGNSA. CDR3 in amino acids: CASSFPRAGVDTDTQYF. The DNA for the CDR3 is TGTGCCAGCAGCTTCCCGAGAGCGGGAGTCGACACAGATACGCAGTATTTT.

This chain joins TRBV15 and TRBJ1-1; possibly TRBD1 for D (6 bases). Germline V lookup: CDR1 LNHNV, CDR2 YYDKDF (reference sequence). The V end lost 5 bases, the J end lost 4 bases, and 17 bases lay between the germline ends. The length of the CDR3 is 15 residues. The CDR3 reads CATSEGHRGGTEAFF. As DNA, the CDR3 is TGTGCCACCAGCGAGGGACACCGAGGTGGCACTGAAGCTTTCTTT.

The rearrangement joins TRBV4-2 to TRBJ1-1; 8 bases fit TRBD1. This CDR3 has 15 residues. V shed 0 bases and J 4 bases; nucleotides not matched to a gene: 4. The V gene's germline CDR1 is LGHNA and CDR2 YNFKEQ. The DNA for the CDR3 is TGTGCCAGCAGCCAAGATAGGACAGGGATCACTGAAGCTTTCTTT. It codes for CASSQDRTGITEAFF.

This sequence joins TRBV20-1 and TRBJ1-1; D is unresolved. Trimming shortened V by 3 bases and J by 0 bases, and 5 bases separated the two germline ends. Germline V lookup: CDR1 DFQATT, CDR2 SNEGSKA (reference sequence). This CDR3 has 12 residues. CDR3 DNA sequence: TGCAGTGCTAGGGTAATGAACACTGAAGCTTTCTTT. It translates to CSARVMNTEAFF.

V usage is TRBV5-1 and J usage is TRBJ1-2; D call uncertain. The germline V and J ends were trimmed by 4 bases and 4 bases, with 14 bases remaining between them. Germline V gene data show CDR1 as SGHRS and CDR2 as YFSETQ. The CDR3 totals 14 residues. The CDR3 loop is CASSNEGGLYGYTF. In DNA, the CDR3 is TGCGCCAGCAGCAACGAGGGTGGTCTCTATGGCTACACCTTC.

The chain has TRBV19 and TRBJ2-7; unclear D gene. The germline V gene has CDR1 LNHDA and CDR2 SQIVND (reference sequence). The CDR3 consists of 13 residues. Trimming took 2 bases from V and 3 from J, leaving 8 bases between them. The CDR3 sequence is CASSIILYYEQYF. The CDR3 DNA follows: TGTGCCAGTAGTATAATCCTATACTACGAGCAGTACTTC.

The rearrangement uses TRBV14 and TRBJ2-5; D assignment may be TRBD1 or TRBD2 (6 bases each). The V gene's germline CDR1 is SGHDN and CDR2 FVKESK. The CDR3 runs to 15 residues. Trimming took 2 bases from V and 4 from J, leaving 14 bases between them. CDR3 in DNA: TGTGCCAGCAGCCAATTTAGGGGGGCTGGAGAGACCCAGTACTTC. Protein product: CASSQFRGAGETQYF. Full variable domain (missing parts from reference TRBV14 and TRBJ2-5): EAGVTQFPSHSVIEKGQTVTLRCDPISGHDNLYWYRRVMGKEIKFLLHFVKESKQDESGMPNNRFLAERTGGTYSTLKVQPAELEDSGVYFCASSQFRGAGETQYFGPGTRLLVL.

The chain joins TRBV28 to TRBJ2-4; TRBD1 matches at 9 bases. V dropped 6 bases and J dropped 8; count of bases not matched to a gene: 11. There are 15 residues in the CDR3. Germline V CDR1 and CDR2: MDHEN, SYDVKM. The CDR3 bases are TGTGCCAGCAGGTCACAGGGGGCCCCCATCGACATTCAGTACTTC. Protein product: CASRSQGAPIDIQYF.

The chain carries TRBV7-9 and TRBJ2-1, with D uncertain. Germline CDR1 reads SEHNR; CDR2 reads FQNEAQ (reference sequence). CDR3 length: 12 amino acids. Trimming left V 1 base short and J 5 bases short, with 3 bases between. The CDR3 nucleotides are TGTGCCAGCAGCTTAGGGGACAATGAGCAGTTCTTC. This sequence encodes CASSLGDNEQFF.

The chain joins TRBV5-4 to TRBJ2-5; D gene ambiguous. The CDR3 runs 16 residues. Trimming cost V 0 bases and J 1 base, with 13 bases left between them. Looked up from germline, CDR1 is SGHNT and CDR2 is YYREEE (reference sequence). The CDR3 loop is CASSLGYLVGQETQYF. The CDR3 bases are TGTGCCAGCAGCTTGGGCTACCTGGTGGGCCAAGAGACCCAGTACTTC. Full variable domain (outside the CDR3, taken from reference TRBV5-4 and TRBJ2-5): ETGVTQSPTHLIKTRGQQVTLRCSSQSGHNTVSWYQQALGQGPQFIFQYYREEENGRGNFPPRFSGLQFPNYSSELNVNALELDDSALYLCASSLGYLVGQETQYFGPGTRLLVL.

The chain uses TRBV4-1 and TRBJ2-3; 11 bases line up with TRBD2. Germline-derived CDR1 and CDR2 are MGHRA and YSYEKL. The CDR3 sequence is 18 residues long. V dropped 0 bases and J dropped 4; count of bases not matched to a gene: 9. The CDR3 protein is CASSQDPPGLAVADTQYF. The CDR3, as DNA: TGCGCCAGCAGCCAAGACCCACCGGGACTAGCGGTCGCAGATACGCAGTATTTT.

This clonotype was seen only once. In nucleotides, the CDR3 is TGCAGCGGGACAGACAGCTACGAGCAGTACTTC. It translates to CSGTDSYEQYF. This chain links TRBV29-1 with TRBJ2-7; possibly TRBD1 for D (6 bases). With 7 bases removed from V and 3 bases from J, the gap between germline ends came to 10 bases. The CDR3 extends over 11 amino acids. Germline V gene data show CDR1 as SQVTM and CDR2 as ANQGSEA.